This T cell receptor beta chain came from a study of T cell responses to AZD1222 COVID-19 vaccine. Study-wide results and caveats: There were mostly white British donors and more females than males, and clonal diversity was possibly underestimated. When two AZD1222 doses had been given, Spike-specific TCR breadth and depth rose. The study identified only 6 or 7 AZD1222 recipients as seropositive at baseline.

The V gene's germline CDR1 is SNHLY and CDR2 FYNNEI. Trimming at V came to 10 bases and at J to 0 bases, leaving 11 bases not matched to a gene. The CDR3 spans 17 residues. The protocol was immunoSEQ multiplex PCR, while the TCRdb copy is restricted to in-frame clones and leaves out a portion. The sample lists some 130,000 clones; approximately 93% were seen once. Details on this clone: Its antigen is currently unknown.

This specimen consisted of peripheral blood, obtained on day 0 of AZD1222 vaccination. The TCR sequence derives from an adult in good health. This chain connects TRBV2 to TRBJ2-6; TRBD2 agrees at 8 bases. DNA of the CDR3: TGTGCCACAAGACCGGGACTAGGGACCTCTGGGGCCAACGTCCTGACTTTC. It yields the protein CATRPGLGTSGANVLTF.